These 20 T cell receptor beta chains share one sample of origin, sequenced in a study of identical twins. TCRdb ran MiXCR on the 5' RACE reads and lists one entry per CDR3 protein. This table holds more than 250,000 distinct CDR3 sequences, 8% to 9% found once. This sample also appeared in a second study, on yellow fever vaccine responses in identical twins.

The sequencing input was memory (CD45RO+) T cells sorted from blood. These receptors originate from a woman younger than 35 in good health.

This clonotype was counted ten times or more. The rearrangement uses TRBV3-1 and TRBJ2-7; weak D call: TRBD2 (5 bases). Germline CDR1 reads LGHDT; CDR2 reads YNNKEL (reference sequence). Trimming left V 4 bases short and J 3 bases short, with 16 bases between. This CDR3 has 15 residues. As DNA, the CDR3 is TGTGCCAGCAGCCTTCGATCACTAGGAGTCTACGAGCAGTACTTC. It specifies CASSLRSLGVYEQYF.

The chain is built from TRBV25-1 and TRBJ2-5; 9 nucleotides agree with TRBD1. The CDR3 has 16 residues. Trimming cost V 1 base and J 4 bases; bases outside gene matches: 7. Germline V lookup: CDR1 MGHDK, CDR2 SYGVNS. The CDR3 protein is CASSESNRGLVETQYF. The CDR3 DNA follows: TGTGCCAGCAGTGAATCAAACAGGGGGCTAGTAGAGACCCAGTACTTC.

This clonotype was observed at least ten times. The rearrangement uses TRBV5-1 and TRBJ2-5; 10 bases agree with TRBD2. This CDR3 is built from 15 residues. Germline CDR1 is SGHRS and CDR2 is YFSETQ. The ends lost 5 bases at V and 4 bases at J; junction bases unmatched: 8. As DNA, the CDR3 is TGCGCCAGCAGTATTCAGCGGGAGGGTTTAGAGACCCAGTACTTC. Protein product: CASSIQREGLETQYF.

As DNA, the CDR3 is TGTGCCATCAGTGAAGGGGGGGTAGCGAGCACAGATACGCAGTATTTT. Translation: CAISEGGVASTDTQYF. The J gene is TRBJ2-3, the V gene TRBV10-3; weak D call: TRBD2 (7 bases). The CDR3 contains 16 residues. V lost 3 bases, J lost 0 bases, and 13 bases lay in between. Germline V CDR1 and CDR2: ENHRY, SYGVKD.

There are a few counts of this clonotype. This chain uses TRBV5-8 with TRBJ1-5; D is uncertain. The CDR3 runs to 14 residues. Trimming removed 4 bases from V and 0 bases from J, with 8 bases in between. Germline lookup yields CDR1 SGHTS and CDR2 YDEGEE. The chain's CDR3 is CASSRRSSNQPQHF. The CDR3 nucleotides are TGTGCCAGCAGCCGCAGATCTAGCAATCAGCCCCAGCATTTT.

The chain carries TRBV20-1 and TRBJ2-1; maybe TRBD2 (6 bases). CDR1 DFQATT and CDR2 SNEGSKA come from the germline V gene (reference sequence). The CDR3 is 20 amino acids. V was pared by 0 bases and J by 0 bases, with 24 bases between. CDR3 bases: TGCAGTGCTAGAGATCAAATTCTAGTAACGGGAGTTAGCTCCTACAATGAGCAGTTCTTC. Its protein is CSARDQILVTGVSSYNEQFF.

This chain uses TRBV5-1 with TRBJ2-2, with D unresolved. Germline-derived CDR1 and CDR2 are SGHRS and YFSETQ. The length of the CDR3 is 14 residues. Trimming shortened V by 4 bases and J by 1 base, and 8 bases separated the two germline ends. As DNA, the CDR3 is TGCGCCAGCAGCGGTGACGGGAACACCGGGGAGCTGTTTTTT. Protein product: CASSGDGNTGELFF.

In its sample, this clonotype was seen a few times. V usage is TRBV2 and J usage is TRBJ1-5, with D possibly being TRBD1 (6 bases). V was cut by 5 bases and J by 0 bases, with 26 bases left in between. CDR1 SNHLY and CDR2 FYNNEI come from the germline V gene. CDR3 length: 20 amino acids. The CDR3 region is CASSQIGGQGKFYSNQPQHF. The DNA of the CDR3 is TGTGCCAGCAGTCAAATTGGGGGCCAGGGTAAATTTTATAGCAATCAGCCCCAGCATTTT. Drawing the rest from reference TRBV2 and TRBJ1-5, the complete variable domain is EPEVTQTPSHQVTQMGQEVILRCVPISNHLYFYWYRQILGQKVEFLVSFYNNEISEKSEIFDDQFSVERPDGSNFTLKIRSTKLEDSAMYFCASSQIGGQGKFYSNQPQHFGDGTRLSIL.

This chain joins TRBV2 and TRBJ2-1; D ambiguous. Trimming took 8 bases from V and 6 from J, leaving 11 bases between them. Germline assignment: CDR1 SNHLY and CDR2 FYNNEI. CDR3 size: 12 residues. CDR3 residues: CASGPAGNEQFF. As DNA, the CDR3 is TGTGCCAGCGGGCCCGCCGGCAATGAGCAGTTCTTC.

This clonotype appeared many times. The genes are TRBV12-3 or TRBV12-4 and TRBJ2-1, with D perhaps TRBD1 (5 bases). The CDR3 consists of 15 residues. With 5 bases removed from V and 0 bases from J, the gap between germline ends came to 11 bases. The CDR3 sequence: CASSIRASSYNEQFF. CDR3 DNA: TGTGCCAGCAGTATCAGGGCCAGCTCCTACAATGAGCAGTTCTTC.

Many counts were recorded for this clonotype. This chain uses TRBV7-8 with TRBJ2-1, with unresolved D. CDR1 and CDR2 from the germline V gene are SGHVS and FQNEAQ. The CDR3 sequence is 14 residues long. Trimming removed 6 bases at V and 6 bases at J, with 15 bases between. DNA for the CDR3: TGTGCCAGCAGTCACCGGGCCGAGCCCAATGAGCAGTTCTTC. Protein: CASSHRAEPNEQFF.

This clonotype was observed a few times. The chain combines TRBV28 with TRBJ1-5; D not certain. CDR1 MDHEN and CDR2 SYDVKM come from the germline V gene. With 4 bases removed from V and 0 bases from J, the gap between germline ends came to 7 bases. The CDR3 sequence is 14 residues long. The chain's CDR3 is CASSSAGSNQPQHF. For the CDR3, the DNA is TGTGCCAGCAGTTCCGCAGGTAGCAATCAGCCCCAGCATTTT. Drawing the rest from reference TRBV28 and TRBJ1-5, the complete variable domain is DVKVTQSSRYLVKRTGEKVFLECVQDMDHENMFWYRQDPGLGLRLIYFSYDVKMKEKGDIPEGYSVSREKKERFSLILESASTNQTSMYLCASSSAGSNQPQHFGDGTRLSIL.

The gene calls are TRBV5-4 and TRBJ2-3, with a possible D match to TRBD2 (6 bases). The CDR3 spans 15 residues. V was clipped by 4 bases and J by 2 bases, with 14 bases between them. Germline V gene data show CDR1 as SGHNT and CDR2 as YYREEE (reference sequence). The CDR3 DNA follows: TGTGCCAGCAGCAGTGGAGGGCGGTACACAGATACGCAGTATTTT. The encoded protein is CASSSGGRYTDTQYF.

This chain uses TRBV18 with TRBJ2-3; D may be TRBD1 (6 bases). Germline-derived CDR1 and CDR2 are KGHSH and LQKENI. The V and J ends lost 2 bases and 6 bases respectively, with 12 bases between them. The CDR3 contains 14 residues. The CDR3 is CASSPDTGSDTQYF. Here the CDR3 DNA reads TGTGCCAGCTCACCAGACACAGGGTCCGATACGCAGTATTTT.

This rearrangement joins TRBV5-1 to TRBJ1-3; TRBD1 aligns across 7 bases. With V trimmed by 1 base and J by 4 bases, 8 bases remained unmatched. CDR3 length: 16 amino acids. Germline V gives CDR1 SGHRS, CDR2 YFSETQ. CDR3 residues: CASSLNPQGTGNTIYF. CDR3 bases: TGCGCCAGCAGCTTGAATCCACAGGGGACAGGAAACACCATATATTTT.

The chain combines TRBV10-2 with TRBJ2-1; 7 bases agree with TRBD2. The germline CDR1 and CDR2 sequences are WSHSY and SAAADI. V was clipped by 10 bases and J by 1 base; unmatched bases: 4. This CDR3 is built from 13 residues. CDR3 sequence: CATWGGSYNEQFF. In nucleotides, the CDR3 is TGCGCCACCTGGGGGGGATCCTACAATGAGCAGTTCTTC.

This clonotype was recorded a few times. The V and J genes are TRBV9 and TRBJ1-3, with D possibly being TRBD1 (6 bases). The V gene's germline CDR1 is SGDLS and CDR2 YYNGEE. This CDR3 region has 15 residues. V dropped 8 bases and J dropped 1 base, with 16 bases sitting between them. CDR3 nucleotide sequence: TGTGCCAGGAGCAGGGGTTTCCTTTCTGGAAACACCATATATTTT. It specifies CARSRGFLSGNTIYF.

This clonotype was counted ten times or more. For the CDR3, the DNA is TGTGCCAGCAGCCCCGGACAGGGGGTGGGTCAGCCCCAGCATTTT. Its translation: CASSPGQGVGQPQHF. V and J are TRBV7-9 and TRBJ1-5, with 10 bases fitting TRBD1. The CDR3 sequence is 15 residues long. Germline V gene data show CDR1 as SEHNR and CDR2 as FQNEAQ (reference sequence). Trimming took 5 bases from V and 6 from J; bases not matched to a gene: 7.

The sample holds many counts of this clonotype. The chain has TRBV27 and TRBJ2-3; 7 nucleotides agree with TRBD2. Germline trimming cut 2 bases from V and 2 bases from J; bases unmatched to any gene: 10. Germline assignment: CDR1 MNHEY and CDR2 SMNVEV (reference sequence). This CDR3 comprises 17 residues. The DNA of the CDR3 is TGTGCCAGCAGTTTAGCCTGGTGGGAGGGATTCACAGATACGCAGTATTTT. Its protein is CASSLAWWEGFTDTQYF.

This clonotype was observed many times. This chain joins TRBV9 and TRBJ2-2, with 13 bases aligning to TRBD2. The CDR3 loop spans 16 amino acids. Germline trimming cut 4 bases from V and 5 bases from J; bases unmatched to any gene: 5. Germline CDR1 reads SGDLS; CDR2 reads YYNGEE. The CDR3 DNA reads as TGTGCCAGCAGCTTTGGACTAGCGGGGGTAACCGGGGAGCTGTTTTTT. This encodes CASSFGLAGVTGELFF. Filled out from reference TRBV9 and TRBJ2-2, the complete variable domain reads DSGVTQTPKHLITATGQRVTLRCSPRSGDLSVYWYQQSLDQGLQFLIQYYNGEERAKGNILERFSAQQFPDLHSELNLSSLELGDSALYFCASSFGLAGVTGELFFGEGSRLTVL.